The 31 T cell receptor beta chains below come from one sample, sequenced in a study of radiation and T cells in renal cell carcinoma. Only in-frame clones appear in the TCRdb table, and some are missing; sequencing was by immunoSEQ multiplex PCR. The repertoire holds approximately 75,000 clones, with about 80% as singletons. As for time point: blood 2 weeks post-SBRT. Specified treatment: 15 Gy SBRT to primary tumor, nephrectomy 4 weeks later. The material sequenced was blood, taken from a patient whose treatment included radiotherapy and nephrectomy. The receptors originated from a man in his 60s with renal cell carcinoma.

The rearrangement uses TRBV6-5 and TRBJ1-2; D is perhaps TRBD1 (6 bases). This CDR3 is built from 15 residues. In germline, CDR1 is MNHEY, CDR2 SVGAGI. V was clipped by 0 bases and J by 3 bases, with 11 bases between them. CDR3 in amino acids: CASSYSRDNYYGYTF. CDR3 bases: TGTGCCAGCAGTTACTCTCGGGACAACTACTATGGCTACACCTTC.

CDR3 sequence (DNA): TGTGCCAGCAGCGTAGGGCCCCCGCCAGATACGCAGTATTTT. Translated, it gives CASSVGPPPDTQYF. The chain combines TRBV9 with TRBJ2-3, with D unclear. V dropped 0 bases and J dropped 4 bases, with 9 bases sitting between them. Germline V gene data show CDR1 as SGDLS and CDR2 as YYNGEE. The CDR3 consists of 14 residues.

The V and J genes are TRBV5-1 and TRBJ2-7; 7 nucleotides line up with TRBD2. Trimming cost V 0 bases and J 2 bases; bases outside gene matches: 5. Germline assignment: CDR1 SGHRS and CDR2 YFSETQ. The CDR3 runs to 15 residues. The CDR3 loop reads CASSLDTGGTYEQYF. The CDR3 coding sequence is TGCGCCAGCAGCTTGGATACCGGGGGGACCTACGAGCAGTACTTC.

DNA for the CDR3: TGTGCCAGCAGCTTCCTAGCGGGAGGAGATACGCAGTATTTT. This gives the protein CASSFLAGGDTQYF. V and J are TRBV11-2 and TRBJ2-3; 11 bases are shared with TRBD2. Germline-derived CDR1 and CDR2 are SGHAT and FQNNGV. The CDR3 spans 14 residues. V trimming: 3 bases; J trimming: 5 bases; junction bases outside the gene matches: 1.

The chain employs TRBV5-6 and TRBJ1-2, with 7 bases lining up with TRBD1. Germline V CDR1 and CDR2: SGHDT, YYEEEE. This CDR3 is 17 amino acids long. V shed 0 bases and J 7 bases; nucleotides not matched to a gene: 15. CDR3 sequence reads: CASSLVYPSTGAGGYTF. The CDR3 region has the DNA TGTGCCAGCAGCTTGGTGTACCCCTCTACAGGGGCCGGTGGCTACACCTTC. The full variable domain, its missing parts supplied by reference TRBV5-6 and TRBJ1-2, is DAGVTQSPTHLIKTRGQQVTLRCSPKSGHDTVSWYQQALGQGPQFIFQYYEEEERQRGNFPDRFSGHQFPNYSSELNVNALLLGDSALYLCASSLVYPSTGAGGYTFGSGTRLTVV.

This clone is a singleton in its sample. This rearrangement joins TRBV28 to TRBJ1-5; unclear D gene. The V gene's germline CDR1 is MDHEN and CDR2 SYDVKM. CDR3 length: 14 residues. V lost 2 bases and J lost 3, with 8 bases in between. Here the CDR3 reads CASSLGHSNQPQHF. The CDR3 DNA follows: TGTGCCAGCAGTTTAGGTCACTCCAATCAGCCCCAGCATTTT.

V usage is TRBV6-1 and J usage is TRBJ1-4; D is possibly TRBD1 (6 bases). Germline CDR1 MNHNS, CDR2 SASEGT. Trimming took 0 bases from V and 0 from J, leaving 17 bases between them. This CDR3 has 19 amino acids. The CDR3 nucleotides are TGTGCCAGCAGTGAAGCATGGACGGGGGCCGTTGCAACTAATGAAAAACTGTTTTTT. Translated, it gives CASSEAWTGAVATNEKLFF.

V is TRBV19 and J is TRBJ2-1, with D perhaps matching TRBD1 (6 bases). V lost 5 bases and J 7 bases, leaving 12 bases between the germline ends. The V gene's germline CDR1 is LNHDA and CDR2 SQIVND (reference sequence). The CDR3 covers 13 residues. CDR3: CASSGDKRNEQFF. CDR3 DNA: TGTGCCAGTAGTGGGGACAAGAGGAATGAGCAGTTCTTC.

J is TRBJ2-7 and V is TRBV27, with 8 nucleotides matching TRBD2. The V gene's germline CDR1 is MNHEY and CDR2 SMNVEV (reference sequence). Germline trimming cut 2 bases from V and 5 bases from J; bases unmatched to any gene: 2. This CDR3 is built from 13 residues. CDR3 DNA: TGTGCCAGCAGTTTAAGCGGGAGCAACGAGCAGTACTTC. It yields the protein CASSLSGSNEQYF.

J is TRBJ2-7 and V is TRBV5-1; 9 nucleotides align to TRBD1. The CDR3 spans 15 residues. Trimming cost V 0 bases and J 6 bases; bases outside gene matches: 7. CDR1 is SGHRS, CDR2 YFSETQ, per germline. The CDR3 here is CASSLDGRTGVEQYF. The CDR3 nucleotides read TGCGCCAGCAGCTTGGACGGCCGGACAGGGGTCGAGCAGTACTTC.

The rearrangement uses TRBV5-6 and TRBJ2-3, with D perhaps TRBD1 (6 bases). V lost 4 bases, J lost 0 bases, and 15 bases lay in between. The CDR3 is 16 amino acids. From germline, CDR1 is SGHDT and CDR2 YYEEEE. The CDR3 protein is CASSPGQISSTDTQYF. The CDR3 DNA reads TGTGCCAGCAGCCCCGGACAGATCTCTAGCACAGATACGCAGTATTTT.

This clone was counted a single time. The J gene is TRBJ2-7, the V gene TRBV2, with a tentative D call TRBD2 (6 bases). The CDR3 totals 15 residues. Germline CDR1 SNHLY, CDR2 FYNNEI. Trimming stripped 6 bases from V and 0 bases from J, with 15 bases between. The CDR3 is CASSPRSGLSYEQYF. The CDR3 DNA reads TGTGCCAGCAGCCCAAGGTCGGGACTCTCCTACGAGCAGTACTTC.

The rearrangement joins TRBV11-1 to TRBJ2-5; D assignment may be TRBD1 or TRBD2 (5 bases each). The CDR3 covers 18 residues. Germline V gene data show CDR1 as SGHAT and CDR2 as FQDESV (reference sequence). V gave up 5 bases and J gave up 5 bases, with 27 bases separating them. The CDR3 DNA follows: TGTGCCAGCAGCCCGTCGTTCGGGCGTGAGGGGCGTGAGGAGACCCAGTACTTC. It yields the protein CASSPSFGREGREETQYF.

This chain joins TRBV4-2 and TRBJ2-4; 11 nucleotides agree with TRBD2. After removal of 3 bases from V and 2 bases from J, the junction contained 9 bases not matched to a gene. This CDR3 has 18 amino acids. CDR1 LGHNA and CDR2 YNFKEQ come from the germline V gene. The CDR3 coding sequence is TGTGCCAGCAGCCAGGTTATCTCTAGCGGGAGGACCAAAAACATTCAGTACTTC. As protein: CASSQVISSGRTKNIQYF.

The chain links TRBV19 to TRBJ1-1; 7 bases line up with TRBD1. From germline, CDR1 is LNHDA and CDR2 SQIVND (reference sequence). The V segment lost 5 bases and the J segment 1 base; nucleotides outside the gene matches: 10. The CDR3 is made up of 16 amino acids. For the CDR3, the DNA is TGTGCCAGTAGTTCCCCACAGGGGAAATCGAACACTGAAGCTTTCTTT. Translating it yields CASSSPQGKSNTEAFF.

The V and J genes are TRBV27 and TRBJ1-5; D possibly corresponds to TRBD1 (5 bases). The germline CDR1 and CDR2 sequences are MNHEY and SMNVEV (reference sequence). V shed 5 bases and J shed 1 base, with 15 bases lying between them. This CDR3 region has 16 residues. This chain's CDR3 is CASSGGPLVSNQPQHF. As DNA, the CDR3 is TGTGCCAGCAGTGGGGGACCCCTGGTGAGCAATCAGCCCCAGCATTTT.

With regard to this clone: A much more abundant neighbour one base away suggests this may be a read error. The CDR3 loop reads CASSFATGTYEQYF. The CDR3 DNA sequence: TGTGCCAGCAGCTTCGCGACAGGGACCTACGAGCAGTACTTC. The chain links TRBV28 to TRBJ2-7, with TRBD1 matching 7 bases. The V and J ends lost 6 bases and 2 bases, in that order; junction bases with no gene match: 7. The germline gives CDR1 MDHEN, CDR2 SYDVKM. The CDR3 length is 14 residues. The whole variable domain, remainder taken from reference TRBV28 and TRBJ2-7, is DVKVTQSSRYLVKRTGEKVFLECVQDMDHENMFWYRQDPGLGLRLIYFSYDVKMKEKGDIPEGYSVSREKKERFSLILESASTNQTSMYLCASSFATGTYEQYFGPGTRLTVT.

V is TRBV27 and J is TRBJ2-5, with 8 nucleotides matching TRBD2. Trimming removed 4 bases from V and 5 bases from J; junction bases left unmatched: 9. This CDR3 spans 15 amino acids. Germline V lookup: CDR1 MNHEY, CDR2 SMNVEV (reference sequence). Here the CDR3 reads CASSSYPPGGETQYF. DNA for the CDR3: TGTGCCAGCAGTTCTTACCCCCCGGGGGGGGAGACCCAGTACTTC.

The V gene is TRBV7-2, the J gene TRBJ2-7, with D maybe TRBD1 (6 bases). This CDR3 contains 15 residues. Germline-derived CDR1 and CDR2 are SGHTA and FQGNSA. Trimming shortened V by 1 base and J by 2 bases, and 12 bases separated the two germline ends. Written as DNA, the CDR3 is TGTGCCAGCAGCTTAGGGTCAGGGGCTACCTACGAGCAGTACTTC. Protein sequence: CASSLGSGATYEQYF.

This clone appeared once. The chain is built from TRBV2 and TRBJ2-1, with TRBD1 as a possible D gene (5 bases). The germline V gene has CDR1 SNHLY and CDR2 FYNNEI. Trimming pared 7 bases from V and 7 bases from J, leaving 17 bases between. This CDR3 region has 14 residues. The CDR3 protein is CASTAQGHGNEQFF. The CDR3 region has the DNA TGTGCCAGCACAGCTCAAGGACATGGGAATGAGCAGTTCTTC. Full variable domain (missing parts from reference TRBV2 and TRBJ2-1): EPEVTQTPSHQVTQMGQEVILRCVPISNHLYFYWYRQILGQKVEFLVSFYNNEISEKSEIFDDQFSVERPDGSNFTLKIRSTKLEDSAMYFCASTAQGHGNEQFFGPGTRLTVL.

The count of this clone is one. V and J are TRBV11-2 and TRBJ2-3; TRBD1 aligns across 8 bases. The V gene end was trimmed by 1 base and the J gene end by 3 bases; junction bases not matched to a gene: 0. This CDR3 comprises 14 residues. Germline CDR1 is SGHAT and CDR2 is FQNNGV. CDR3 in DNA: TGTGCCAGCAGCTTAGGACAGGGGACAGATACGCAGTATTTT. The encoded protein is CASSLGQGTDTQYF.

V gene TRBV28 combines with J gene TRBJ1-4, with unresolved D. CDR1 and CDR2 (germline): MDHEN, SYDVKM. V was trimmed by 5 bases and J by 2 bases, leaving 12 bases between them. CDR3 length: 15 residues. The CDR3 DNA sequence: TGTGCCAGCAGTCCTCCAATGCCCACTAATGAAAAACTGTTTTTT. As protein: CASSPPMPTNEKLFF.

The CDR3 region is CATSRGGLAAEQYF. The CDR3 coding sequence is TGTGCCACCAGCAGAGGGGGACTAGCGGCCGAGCAGTACTTC. The chain recombines TRBV15 with TRBJ2-7; 11 nucleotides align to TRBD2. CDR1 and CDR2 from the germline V gene are LNHNV and YYDKDF (reference sequence). This CDR3 contains 14 residues. V was clipped by 1 base and J by 6 bases; unmatched bases: 2.

The V call is TRBV14, the J call TRBJ2-3; D remains ambiguous. This CDR3 has 16 amino acids. Germline CDR1 SGHDN, CDR2 FVKESK. V was cut by 0 bases and J by 2 bases, with 12 bases left in between. The DNA for the CDR3 is TGTGCCAGCAGCCAAGATCGAGTGGGAACCACAGATACGCAGTATTTT. This translates into CASSQDRVGTTDTQYF.

This clone was detected only a few times. The chain links TRBV7-3 to TRBJ2-5; D may be TRBD1 or TRBD2 (5 bases each). This CDR3 comprises 12 residues. Germline CDR1 reads SGHTA; CDR2 reads FQGTGA. Trimming pared 6 bases from V and 5 bases from J, leaving 10 bases between. Here the CDR3 reads CASSGDGETQYF. The CDR3 DNA reads as TGTGCCAGCAGTGGGGACGGGGAGACCCAGTACTTC.

The rearrangement joins TRBV28 to TRBJ2-6; D is unresolved. This CDR3 comprises 12 residues. Germline loops: CDR1 MDHEN, CDR2 SYDVKM. Trimming removed 6 bases from V and 4 bases from J, with 4 bases in between. CDR3 DNA sequence: TGTGCCAGCAGGGCCGGGGCCAACGTCCTGACTTTC. This sequence encodes CASRAGANVLTF.

The chain joins TRBV5-1 to TRBJ2-5; a possible D gene is TRBD2 (6 bases). The germline V gene has CDR1 SGHRS and CDR2 YFSETQ. The CDR3 runs 13 residues. The V and J ends lost 8 bases and 2 bases respectively, with 13 bases between them. CDR3 DNA sequence: TGCGCCAGTGGCACGGGACTGCAAGAGACCCAGTACTTC. Its translation is CASGTGLQETQYF. Full variable domain (missing parts from reference TRBV5-1 and TRBJ2-5): KAGVTQTPRYLIKTRGQQVTLSCSPISGHRSVSWYQQTPGQGLQFLFEYFSETQRNKGNFPGRFSGRQFSNSRSEMNVSTLELGDSALYLCASGTGLQETQYFGPGTRLLVL.

This chain uses TRBV19 with TRBJ2-2; 8 bases agree with TRBD1. The V gene end was trimmed by 3 bases and the J gene end by 4 bases; junction bases not matched to a gene: 4. Germline-derived CDR1 and CDR2 are LNHDA and SQIVND (reference sequence). This CDR3 region has 15 residues. CDR3 coding DNA: TGTGCCAGTAGTATGGTTACAGGGGGCACCGGGGAGCTGTTTTTT. It specifies CASSMVTGGTGELFF.

The chain couples TRBV2 to TRBJ1-1; possibly TRBD1 for D (5 bases). Trimming took off 3 bases at V and 4 bases at J, with 15 bases between the two ends. This CDR3 contains 15 residues. Germline CDR1 and CDR2: SNHLY and FYNNEI. This chain's CDR3 is CASSDNHGGGTEAFF. In nucleotides, the CDR3 is TGTGCCAGCAGTGATAATCACGGGGGTGGCACTGAAGCTTTCTTT.

In its sample, this clone is medium-sized (0.01 to 0.1%). The rearrangement joins TRBV29-1 to TRBJ2-1, with unresolved D. CDR3 length: 13 residues. The germline V gene encodes CDR1 SQVTM and CDR2 ANQGSEA. The ends were cut back, 0 bases at V and 5 bases at J, with 8 bases in the middle. The CDR3 reads CSVEDTIHNEQFF. In nucleotides, the CDR3 is TGCAGCGTTGAAGACACTATTCACAATGAGCAGTTCTTC.

The sample holds a few counts of this clone. The genes are TRBV10-2 and TRBJ2-7; TRBD1 aligns across 7 bases. The V and J ends lost 6 bases and 6 bases, in that order; junction bases with no gene match: 11. The CDR3 loop spans 14 amino acids. Per the germline V gene, CDR1 is WSHSY and CDR2 is SAAADI. The CDR3 region is CASSLNDRAGEQYF. Here the CDR3 DNA reads TGCGCCAGCAGCCTTAATGACAGGGCAGGCGAGCAGTACTTC.